The entry below describes one T cell receptor (beta chain). The data stem from a study of identifying expanded T cells in peripheral blood. CDR3 length: 18 amino acids. The germline V gene has CDR1 SGHRS and CDR2 YFSETQ. J lost 4 bases, V lost 3 bases, and 15 bases had no gene match. The repertoire was sequenced with immunoSEQ multiplex PCR; TCRdb's copy has only in-frame clones and lacks some. The table records tens of thousands of clones, 84% of them present only once. The specimen was blood. The TCR was taken from a person aged 18 to 75 in good health. The V and J genes are TRBV5-1 and TRBJ2-1; TRBD1 aligns across 8 bases. The CDR3 here is CASSSDRALGPLYNEQFF. The CDR3 DNA is TGCGCCAGCAGCTCGGACAGGGCACTAGGTCCCCTTTACAATGAGCAGTTCTTC.